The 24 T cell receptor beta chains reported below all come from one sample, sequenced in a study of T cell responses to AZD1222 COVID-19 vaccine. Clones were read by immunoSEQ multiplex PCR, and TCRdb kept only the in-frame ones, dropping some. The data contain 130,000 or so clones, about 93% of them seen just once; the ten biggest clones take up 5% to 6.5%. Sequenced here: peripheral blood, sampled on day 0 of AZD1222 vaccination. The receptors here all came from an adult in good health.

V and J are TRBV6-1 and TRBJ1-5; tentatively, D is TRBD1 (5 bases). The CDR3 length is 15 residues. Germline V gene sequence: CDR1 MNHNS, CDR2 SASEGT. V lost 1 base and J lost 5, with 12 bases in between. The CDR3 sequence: CASSEDRNAYQPQHF. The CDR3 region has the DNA TGTGCCAGCAGTGAAGACAGGAATGCTTATCAGCCCCAGCATTTT.

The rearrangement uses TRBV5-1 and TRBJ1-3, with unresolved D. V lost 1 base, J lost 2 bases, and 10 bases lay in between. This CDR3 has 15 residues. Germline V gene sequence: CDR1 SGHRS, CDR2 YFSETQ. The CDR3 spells CASSLLSDPGNTIYF. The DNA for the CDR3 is TGCGCCAGCAGCTTGCTCTCTGATCCTGGAAACACCATATATTTT.

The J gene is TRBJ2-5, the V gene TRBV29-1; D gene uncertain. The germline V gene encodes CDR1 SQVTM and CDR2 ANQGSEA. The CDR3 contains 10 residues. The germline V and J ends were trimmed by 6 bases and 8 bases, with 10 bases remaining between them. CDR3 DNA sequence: TGCAGCGTGATGCTGGTTACCCAGTACTTC. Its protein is CSVMLVTQYF.

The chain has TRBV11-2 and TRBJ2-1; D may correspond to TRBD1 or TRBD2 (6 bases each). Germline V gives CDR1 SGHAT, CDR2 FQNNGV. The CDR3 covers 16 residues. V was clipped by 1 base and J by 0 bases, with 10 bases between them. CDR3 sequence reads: CASSLGPGASYNEQFF. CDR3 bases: TGTGCCAGCAGCTTAGGTCCGGGGGCCTCCTACAATGAGCAGTTCTTC. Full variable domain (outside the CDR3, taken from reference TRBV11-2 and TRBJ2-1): EAGVAQSPRYKIIEKRQSVAFWCNPISGHATLYWYQQILGQGPKLLIQFQNNGVVDDSQLPKDRFSAERLKGVDSTLKIQPAKLEDSAVYLCASSLGPGASYNEQFFGPGTRLTVL.

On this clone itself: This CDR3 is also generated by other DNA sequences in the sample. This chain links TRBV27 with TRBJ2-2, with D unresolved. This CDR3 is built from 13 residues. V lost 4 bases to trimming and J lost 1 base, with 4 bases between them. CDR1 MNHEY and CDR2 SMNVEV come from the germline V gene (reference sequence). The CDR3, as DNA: TGTGCCAGCAGTTCAGGGAACACCGGGGAGCTGTTTTTT. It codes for CASSSGNTGELFF.

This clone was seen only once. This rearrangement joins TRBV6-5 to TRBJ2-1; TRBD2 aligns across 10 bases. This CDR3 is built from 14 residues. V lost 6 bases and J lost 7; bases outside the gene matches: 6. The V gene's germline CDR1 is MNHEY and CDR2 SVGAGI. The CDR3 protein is CASRIAGGINEQFF. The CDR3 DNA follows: TGTGCCAGCAGAATAGCGGGGGGTATTAATGAGCAGTTCTTC.

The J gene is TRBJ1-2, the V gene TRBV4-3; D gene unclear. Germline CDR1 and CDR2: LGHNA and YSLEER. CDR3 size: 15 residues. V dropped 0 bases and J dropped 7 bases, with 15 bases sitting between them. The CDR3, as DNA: TGCGCCAGCAGCCAAGATCCCTCTTCAGTGGGTGGCTACACCTTC. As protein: CASSQDPSSVGGYTF.

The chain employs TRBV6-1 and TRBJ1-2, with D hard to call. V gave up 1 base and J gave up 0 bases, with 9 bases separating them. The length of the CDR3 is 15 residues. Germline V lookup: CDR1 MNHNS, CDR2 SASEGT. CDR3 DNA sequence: TGTGCCAGCAGTGAAGGGCAGGCTACTAACTATGGCTACACCTTC. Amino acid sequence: CASSEGQATNYGYTF.

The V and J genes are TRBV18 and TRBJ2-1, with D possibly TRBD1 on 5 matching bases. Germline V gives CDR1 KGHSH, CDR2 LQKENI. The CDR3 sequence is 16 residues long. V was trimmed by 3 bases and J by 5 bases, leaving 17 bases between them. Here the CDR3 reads CASSPQAPRGDNEQFF. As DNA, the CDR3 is TGTGCCAGCTCACCCCAGGCCCCAAGGGGTGACAATGAGCAGTTCTTC.

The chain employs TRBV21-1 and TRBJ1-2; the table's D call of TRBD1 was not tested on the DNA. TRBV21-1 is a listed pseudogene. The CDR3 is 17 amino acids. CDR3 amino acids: CASSSEGGFMDGVGYTF. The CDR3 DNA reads TGTGCCAGCAGCAGCGAAGGGGGTTTTATGGATGGGGTTGGCTACACCTTC.

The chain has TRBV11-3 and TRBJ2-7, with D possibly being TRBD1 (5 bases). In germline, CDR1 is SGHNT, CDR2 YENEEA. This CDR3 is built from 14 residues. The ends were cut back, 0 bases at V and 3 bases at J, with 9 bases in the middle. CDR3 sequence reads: CASSLETASYEQYF. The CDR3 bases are TGTGCCAGCAGCTTAGAGACAGCAAGCTACGAGCAGTACTTC.

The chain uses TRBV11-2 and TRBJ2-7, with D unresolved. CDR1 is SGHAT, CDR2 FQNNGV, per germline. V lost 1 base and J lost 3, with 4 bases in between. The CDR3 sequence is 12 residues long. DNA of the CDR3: TGTGCCAGCAGCTTAGGGGACTACGAGCAGTACTTC. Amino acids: CASSLGDYEQYF.

CDR3 residues: CASSLSRNEKLFF. The CDR3 DNA reads TGTGCCAGCAGCTTATCACGGAATGAAAAACTGTTTTTT. The rearrangement joins TRBV7-6 to TRBJ1-4; no reliable D call. CDR3 length: 13 residues. V was clipped by 2 bases and J by 5 bases, with 6 bases between them. CDR1 and CDR2 from the germline V gene are SGHVS and FNYEAQ.

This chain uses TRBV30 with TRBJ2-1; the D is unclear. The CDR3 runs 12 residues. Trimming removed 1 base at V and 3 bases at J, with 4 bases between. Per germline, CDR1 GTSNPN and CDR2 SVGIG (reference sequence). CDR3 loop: CAWSEHYNEQFF. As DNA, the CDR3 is TGTGCCTGGAGTGAGCACTACAATGAGCAGTTCTTC. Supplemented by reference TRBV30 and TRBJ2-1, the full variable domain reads SQTIHQWPATLVQPVGSPLSLECTVEGTSNPNLYWYRQAAGRGLQLLFYSVGIGQISSEVPQNLSASRPQDRQFILSSKKLLLSDSGFYLCAWSEHYNEQFFGPGTRLTVL.

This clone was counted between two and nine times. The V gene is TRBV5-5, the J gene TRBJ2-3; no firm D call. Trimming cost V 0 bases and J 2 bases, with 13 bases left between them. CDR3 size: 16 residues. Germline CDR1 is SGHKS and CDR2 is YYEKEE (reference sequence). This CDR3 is CASSLEGRGPTDTQYF. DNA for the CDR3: TGTGCCAGCAGCTTGGAAGGCAGAGGACCCACAGATACGCAGTATTTT.

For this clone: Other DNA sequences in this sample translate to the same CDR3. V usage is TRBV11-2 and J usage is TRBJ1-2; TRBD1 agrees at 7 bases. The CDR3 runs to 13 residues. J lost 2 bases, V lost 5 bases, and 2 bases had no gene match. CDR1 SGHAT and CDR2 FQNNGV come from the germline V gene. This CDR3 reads CASSPRGNYGYTF. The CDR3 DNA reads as TGTGCCAGCAGCCCCAGGGGGAACTATGGCTACACCTTC.

CDR3 bases: TGTGCCAGTACCCTGGGGGGAACCACAGATACGCAGTATTTT. It translates to CASTLGGTTDTQYF. The chain links TRBV19 to TRBJ2-3, with a possible D match to TRBD2 (6 bases). Germline-derived CDR1 and CDR2 are LNHDA and SQIVND (reference sequence). CDR3 length: 14 residues. V was shortened by 7 bases and J by 2 bases, with 13 bases between the two germline ends.

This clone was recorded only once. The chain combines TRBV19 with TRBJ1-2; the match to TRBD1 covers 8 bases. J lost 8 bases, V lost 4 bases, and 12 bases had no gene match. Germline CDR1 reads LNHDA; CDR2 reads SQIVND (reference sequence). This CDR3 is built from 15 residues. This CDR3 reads CASSTHTGTGGGYTF. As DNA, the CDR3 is TGTGCCAGTAGTACCCATACCGGGACAGGAGGCGGCTACACCTTC.

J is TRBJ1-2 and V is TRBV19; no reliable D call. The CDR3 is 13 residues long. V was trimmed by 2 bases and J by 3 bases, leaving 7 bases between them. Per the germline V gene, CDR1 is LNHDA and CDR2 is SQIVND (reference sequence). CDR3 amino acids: CASSISVYYGYTF. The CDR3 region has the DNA TGTGCCAGTAGTATATCAGTATACTATGGCTACACCTTC.

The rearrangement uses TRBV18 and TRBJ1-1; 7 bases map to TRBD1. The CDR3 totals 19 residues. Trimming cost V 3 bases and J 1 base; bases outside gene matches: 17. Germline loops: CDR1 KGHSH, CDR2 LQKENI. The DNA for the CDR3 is TGTGCCAGCTCACCCCGGGTCCCAACGGGACAGCGGACGAACACTGAAGCTTTCTTT. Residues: CASSPRVPTGQRTNTEAFF.

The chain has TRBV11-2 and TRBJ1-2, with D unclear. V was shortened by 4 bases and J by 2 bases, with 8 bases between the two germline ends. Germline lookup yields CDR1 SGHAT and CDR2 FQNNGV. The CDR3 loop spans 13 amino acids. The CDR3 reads CASSSASNYGYTF. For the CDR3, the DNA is TGTGCCAGCAGCTCGGCCTCCAACTATGGCTACACCTTC.

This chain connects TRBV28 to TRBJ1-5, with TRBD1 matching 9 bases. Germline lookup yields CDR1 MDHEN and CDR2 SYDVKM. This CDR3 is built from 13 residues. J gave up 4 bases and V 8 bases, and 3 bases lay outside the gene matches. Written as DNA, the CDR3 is TGTGCCAGCGGGGACAGGGTTAATCAGCCCCAGCATTTT. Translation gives CASGDRVNQPQHF.

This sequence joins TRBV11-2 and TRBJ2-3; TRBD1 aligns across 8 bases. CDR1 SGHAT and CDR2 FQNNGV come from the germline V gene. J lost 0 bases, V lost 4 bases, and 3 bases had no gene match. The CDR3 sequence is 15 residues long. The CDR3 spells CASSYRQGSTDTQYF. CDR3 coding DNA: TGTGCCAGCAGCTACCGACAGGGGAGCACAGATACGCAGTATTTT.

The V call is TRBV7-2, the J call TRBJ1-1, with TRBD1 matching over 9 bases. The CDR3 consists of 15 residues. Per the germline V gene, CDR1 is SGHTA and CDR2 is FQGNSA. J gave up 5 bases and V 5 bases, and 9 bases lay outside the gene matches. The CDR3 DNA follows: TGTGCCAGCAGCCCAATGGGACAGGGACGGACTGAAGCTTTCTTT. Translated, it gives CASSPMGQGRTEAFF.